This record covers a single T cell receptor (beta chain). Its cognate antigen is unknown. Antigen-specific CD4+ T cells were expanded with viral peptide pools in the ViraFEST assay before sequencing. Following culture for under 12 days, CD4+ T cells were isolated. Previously uninfected by SARS-CoV-2, the vaccine recipients also showed negative nucleocapsid antibodies. Every well got over 1.5 million PBMC, which were grown with about 9.2 IU/ml IL-2 and 10 ug/ml peptides. Replacing half the medium with IL-2 medium was done on days 3 and 7. TCRdb's copy holds only in-frame clones and misses some; the assay was immunoSEQ multiplex PCR. The data hold 65,000 or so clones, with roughly three quarters observed a single time. This specimen comes from a study of vaccination effects on CD4 cells after COVID-19. Across the whole study: Either the mRNA-1273 or the BNT162b2 vaccine was given to participants as two doses.

Study-wide results and caveats: Only a single clone (1 of 255 vaccine-induced clones in healthy vaccinees) cross-reacted with common cold coronaviruses.

CDR3 size: 15 residues. The germline gives CDR1 MNHNY, CDR2 SVGAGI (reference sequence). V was pared by 2 bases and J by 7 bases, with 6 bases of the junction left unmatched. The V call is TRBV6-6, the J call TRBJ1-2; 11 nucleotides align to TRBD1. Here the sequenced sample was CD4+ T cells from PBMCs cultured with HCoV-NL63 spike peptides, taken before COVID-19 vaccination. The sequence derives from a human donor who received a COVID-19 vaccine. CDR3 sequence: CASSYEGTGGIGYTF. The DNA for the CDR3 is TGTGCCAGCAGTTACGAGGGGACAGGGGGGATTGGCTACACCTTC.